The present entry profiles one T cell receptor beta chain with its context. The target antigen is unknown. This sample is part of a study of T-cell memory formation after mild COVID-19. Whole-study context: In these data, TCR clusters were largely donor specific. General study findings and limits: Some clones that responded were present in memory (sampled pre-infection), which suggests cross-reactive memory joined. The study found balanced CD4/CD8 in clones contracting day 15 to 85 and a CD4+ lean in later expanders.

TCRdb re-called the 5' RACE reads through MiXCR, storing one row per CDR3 protein. The sample holds about 440,000 distinct CDR3 sequences, 15% to 25% seen once. Germline CDR1 reads GTSNPN; CDR2 reads SVGIG (reference sequence). The CDR3 is made up of 13 amino acids. Trimming took 1 base from V and 2 from J, leaving 6 bases between them. V is TRBV30 and J is TRBJ1-3; no definite D call. The source material was PBMCs or a T cell subset sorted from them (not recorded which). This TCR derives from an adult woman who had mild COVID-19 (a few samples of this study predate the infection). Cell type and time point are not known. The CDR3 here is CAWSGAAGNTIYF. For the CDR3, the DNA is TGTGCCTGGAGTGGGGCAGCTGGAAACACCATATATTTT.